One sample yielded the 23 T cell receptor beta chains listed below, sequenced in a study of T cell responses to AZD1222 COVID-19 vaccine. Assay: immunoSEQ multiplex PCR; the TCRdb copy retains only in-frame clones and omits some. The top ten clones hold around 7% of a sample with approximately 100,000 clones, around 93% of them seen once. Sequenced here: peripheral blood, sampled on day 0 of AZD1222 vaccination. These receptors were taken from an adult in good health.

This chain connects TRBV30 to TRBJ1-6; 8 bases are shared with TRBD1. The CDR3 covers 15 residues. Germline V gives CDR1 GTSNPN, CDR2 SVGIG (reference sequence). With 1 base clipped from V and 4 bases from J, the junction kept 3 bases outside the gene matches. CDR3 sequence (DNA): TGTGCCTGGAGTGCCGGGACAGGATATAATTCACCCCTCCACTTT. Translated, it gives CAWSAGTGYNSPLHF.

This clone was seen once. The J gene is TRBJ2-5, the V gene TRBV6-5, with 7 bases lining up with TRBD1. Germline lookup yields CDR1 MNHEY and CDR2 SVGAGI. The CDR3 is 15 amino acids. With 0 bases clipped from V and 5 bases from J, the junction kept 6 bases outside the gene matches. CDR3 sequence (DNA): TGTGCCAGCAGTTACTCAGGGGGCAGGGGGGAGACCCAGTACTTC. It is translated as CASSYSGGRGETQYF.

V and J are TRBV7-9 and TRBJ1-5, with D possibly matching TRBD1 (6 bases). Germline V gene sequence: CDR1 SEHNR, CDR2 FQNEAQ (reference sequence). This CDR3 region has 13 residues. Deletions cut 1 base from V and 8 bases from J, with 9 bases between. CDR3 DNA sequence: TGTGCCAGCAGCTTAGTAGGGGGGGAGCCCCAGCATTTT. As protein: CASSLVGGEPQHF.

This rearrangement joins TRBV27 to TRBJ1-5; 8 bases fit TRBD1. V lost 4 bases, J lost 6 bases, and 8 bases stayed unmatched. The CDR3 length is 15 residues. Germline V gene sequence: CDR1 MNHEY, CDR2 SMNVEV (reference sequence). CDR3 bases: TGTGCCAGCAGTTCTCAGGGGGCTGGAAGTCAGCCCCAGCATTTT. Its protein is CASSSQGAGSQPQHF.

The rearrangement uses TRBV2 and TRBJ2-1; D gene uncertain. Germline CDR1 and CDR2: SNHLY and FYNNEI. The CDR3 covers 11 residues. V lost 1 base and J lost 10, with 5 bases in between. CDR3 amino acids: CASSEEWEQFF. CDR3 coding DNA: TGTGCCAGCAGTGAAGAGTGGGAGCAGTTCTTC.

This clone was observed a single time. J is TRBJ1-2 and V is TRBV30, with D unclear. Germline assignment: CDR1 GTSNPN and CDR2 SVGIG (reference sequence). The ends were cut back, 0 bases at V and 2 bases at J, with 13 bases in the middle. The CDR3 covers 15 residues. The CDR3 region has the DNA TGTGCCTGGAGTGTATGGCCAAGGAAAAACTATGGCTACACCTTC. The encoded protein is CAWSVWPRKNYGYTF.

As DNA, the CDR3 is TGCGCCAGCAGCCAGGTCTCTAGCGGGAATAGGGAGCTGTTTTTT. It translates to CASSQVSSGNRELFF. J is TRBJ2-2 and V is TRBV4-1; 9 nucleotides match TRBD2. CDR3 length: 15 residues. Germline CDR1 reads MGHRA; CDR2 reads YSYEKL. The V segment lost 3 bases and the J segment 9 bases; nucleotides outside the gene matches: 8.

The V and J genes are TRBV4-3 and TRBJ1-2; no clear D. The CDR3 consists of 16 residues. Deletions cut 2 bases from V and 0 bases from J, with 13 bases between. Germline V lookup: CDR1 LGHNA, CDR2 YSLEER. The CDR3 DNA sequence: TGCGCCAGCAGCCAATCCCCCACGATGGCTAACTATGGCTACACCTTC. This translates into CASSQSPTMANYGYTF.

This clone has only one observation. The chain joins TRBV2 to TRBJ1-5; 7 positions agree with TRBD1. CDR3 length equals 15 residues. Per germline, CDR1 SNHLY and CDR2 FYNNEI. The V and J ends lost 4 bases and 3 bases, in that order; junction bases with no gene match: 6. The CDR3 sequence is CASSAEGADNQPQHF. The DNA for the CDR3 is TGTGCCAGCAGTGCAGAGGGGGCGGACAATCAGCCCCAGCATTTT. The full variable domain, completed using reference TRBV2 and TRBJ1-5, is EPEVTQTPSHQVTQMGQEVILRCVPISNHLYFYWYRQILGQKVEFLVSFYNNEISEKSEIFDDQFSVERPDGSNFTLKIRSTKLEDSAMYFCASSAEGADNQPQHFGDGTRLSIL.

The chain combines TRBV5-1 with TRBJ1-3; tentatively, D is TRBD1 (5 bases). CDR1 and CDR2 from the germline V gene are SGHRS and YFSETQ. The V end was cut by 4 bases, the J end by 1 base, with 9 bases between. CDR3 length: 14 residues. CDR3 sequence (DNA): TGCGCCAGCAGCCCAGGACATTCTGGAAACACCATATATTTT. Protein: CASSPGHSGNTIYF.

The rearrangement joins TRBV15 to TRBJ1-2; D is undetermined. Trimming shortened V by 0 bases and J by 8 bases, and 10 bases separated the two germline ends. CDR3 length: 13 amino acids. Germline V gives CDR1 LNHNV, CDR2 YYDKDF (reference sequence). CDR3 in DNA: TGTGCCACCAGCAGAGACCTCGTGGAAGGCTACACCTTC. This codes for CATSRDLVEGYTF.

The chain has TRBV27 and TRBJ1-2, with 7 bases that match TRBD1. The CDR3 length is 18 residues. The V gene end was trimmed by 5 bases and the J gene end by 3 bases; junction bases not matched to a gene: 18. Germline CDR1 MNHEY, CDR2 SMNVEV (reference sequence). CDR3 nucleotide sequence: TGTGCCAGCAGTCCTCTGACAGGGCAACCGCCTCTATACTATGGCTACACCTTC. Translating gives CASSPLTGQPPLYYGYTF.

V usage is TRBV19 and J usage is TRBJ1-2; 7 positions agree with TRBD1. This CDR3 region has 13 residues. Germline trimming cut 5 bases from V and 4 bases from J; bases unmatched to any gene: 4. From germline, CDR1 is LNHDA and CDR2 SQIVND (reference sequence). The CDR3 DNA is TGTGCCAGTAGTCCACAGGGGATCTATGGCTACACCTTC. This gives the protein CASSPQGIYGYTF.

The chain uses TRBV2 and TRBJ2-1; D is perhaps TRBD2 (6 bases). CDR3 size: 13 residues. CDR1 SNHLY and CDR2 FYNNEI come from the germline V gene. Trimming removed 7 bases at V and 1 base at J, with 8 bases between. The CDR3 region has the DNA TGTGCCAGCAACCTAGCGTCCTACAATGAGCAGTTCTTC. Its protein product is CASNLASYNEQFF.

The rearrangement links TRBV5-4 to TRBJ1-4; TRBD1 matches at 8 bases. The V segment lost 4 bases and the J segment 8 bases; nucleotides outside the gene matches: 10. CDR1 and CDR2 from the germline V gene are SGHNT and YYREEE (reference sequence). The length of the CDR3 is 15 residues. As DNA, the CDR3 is TGTGCCAGCAGCGCGCCCGGGACAGGCGGGGAAAAACTGTTTTTT. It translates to CASSAPGTGGEKLFF.

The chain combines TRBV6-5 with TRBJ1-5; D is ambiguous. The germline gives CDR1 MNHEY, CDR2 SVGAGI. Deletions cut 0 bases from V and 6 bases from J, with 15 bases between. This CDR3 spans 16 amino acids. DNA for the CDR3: TGTGCCAGCAGTTACTCGGGAGGAATAGACGGTCAGCCCCAGCATTTT. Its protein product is CASSYSGGIDGQPQHF.

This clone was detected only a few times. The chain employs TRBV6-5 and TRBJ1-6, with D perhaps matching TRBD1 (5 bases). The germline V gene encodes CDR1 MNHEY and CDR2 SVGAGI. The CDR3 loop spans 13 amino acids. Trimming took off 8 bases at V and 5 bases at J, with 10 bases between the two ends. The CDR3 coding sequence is TGTGCCAGCTGGGACGGTAATAATTCACCCCTCCACTTT. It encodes CASWDGNNSPLHF.

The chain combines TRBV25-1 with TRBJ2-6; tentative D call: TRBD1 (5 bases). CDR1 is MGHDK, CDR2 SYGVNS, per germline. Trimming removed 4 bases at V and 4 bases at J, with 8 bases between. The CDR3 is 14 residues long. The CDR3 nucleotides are TGTGCCAGCAGTGCAGGGTCCGGGGCCAACGTCCTGACTTTC. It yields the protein CASSAGSGANVLTF.

This chain's CDR3 is CASSRGPTTGGGTEAFF. CDR3 bases: TGCGCCAGCAGCCGGGGACCAACGACAGGGGGAGGGACTGAAGCTTTCTTT. V usage is TRBV4-3 and J usage is TRBJ1-1, with 9 bases that match TRBD1. This CDR3 region has 17 residues. Germline V gene sequence: CDR1 LGHNA, CDR2 YSLEER. J lost 5 bases, V lost 4 bases, and 14 bases had no gene match.

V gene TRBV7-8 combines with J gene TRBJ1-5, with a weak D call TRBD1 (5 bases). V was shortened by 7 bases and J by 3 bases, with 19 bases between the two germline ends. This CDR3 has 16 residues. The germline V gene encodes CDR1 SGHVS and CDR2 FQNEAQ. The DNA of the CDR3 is TGTGCCAGCACCCCTGGGGGAGTTTCTCTCAATCAGCCCCAGCATTTT. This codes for CASTPGGVSLNQPQHF.

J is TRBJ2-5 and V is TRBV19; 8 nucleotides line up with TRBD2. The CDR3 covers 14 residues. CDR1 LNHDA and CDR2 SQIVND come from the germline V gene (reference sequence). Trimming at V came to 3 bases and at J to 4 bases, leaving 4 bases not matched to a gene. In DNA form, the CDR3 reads TGTGCCAGTAGTATGGGACTAGATTTAGAGACCCAGTACTTC. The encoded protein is CASSMGLDLETQYF.

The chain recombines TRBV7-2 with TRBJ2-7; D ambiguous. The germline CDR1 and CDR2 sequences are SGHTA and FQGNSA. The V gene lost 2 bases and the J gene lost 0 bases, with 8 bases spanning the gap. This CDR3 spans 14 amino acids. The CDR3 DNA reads TGTGCCAGCAGCTTACAGAGCAACTCCTACGAGCAGTACTTC. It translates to CASSLQSNSYEQYF.

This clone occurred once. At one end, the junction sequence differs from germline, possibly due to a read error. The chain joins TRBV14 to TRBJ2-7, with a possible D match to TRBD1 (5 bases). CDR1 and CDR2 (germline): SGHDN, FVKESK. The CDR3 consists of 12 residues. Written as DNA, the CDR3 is TGTGCCAGCAGCCTAGAATCAGGGTGGAAGCACTTC. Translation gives CASSLESGWKHF.